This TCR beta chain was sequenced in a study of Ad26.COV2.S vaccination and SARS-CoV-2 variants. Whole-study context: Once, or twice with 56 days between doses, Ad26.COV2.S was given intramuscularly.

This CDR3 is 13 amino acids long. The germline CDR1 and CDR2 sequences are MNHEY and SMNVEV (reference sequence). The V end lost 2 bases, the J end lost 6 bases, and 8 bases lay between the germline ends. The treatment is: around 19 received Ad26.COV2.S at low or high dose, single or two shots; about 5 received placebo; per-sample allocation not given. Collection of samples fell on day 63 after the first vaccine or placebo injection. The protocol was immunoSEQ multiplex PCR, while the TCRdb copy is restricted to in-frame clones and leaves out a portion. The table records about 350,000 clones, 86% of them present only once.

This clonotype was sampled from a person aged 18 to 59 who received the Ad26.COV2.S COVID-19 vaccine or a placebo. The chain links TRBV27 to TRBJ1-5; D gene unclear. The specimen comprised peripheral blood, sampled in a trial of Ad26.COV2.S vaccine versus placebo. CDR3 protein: CASSLGVRQPQHF. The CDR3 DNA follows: TGTGCCAGCAGTTTAGGGGTCCGTCAGCCCCAGCATTTT.